This T cell receptor beta chain was captured by sequencing in a study of T cell changes during pregnancy in multiple sclerosis. Some clones are missing from TCRdb's copy, which holds only in-frame ones; the method was immunoSEQ multiplex PCR. The data contain 60,000 to 85,000 clones, about nine tenths of them singletons. Sequenced here: peripheral blood, sampled in the second trimester of pregnancy. The sequence was obtained from a female donor with multiple sclerosis, enrolled in a pregnancy study.

For the CDR3, the DNA is TGTGCCAGCAGCTCACTGAGGACAGGGGTTTATGGCTACACCTTC. It encodes CASSSLRTGVYGYTF. This rearrangement joins TRBV7-9 to TRBJ1-2; 9 bases align to TRBD1. This CDR3 comprises 15 residues. V gave up 4 bases and J gave up 5 bases; unmatched junction bases: 8. Germline V gives CDR1 SEHNR, CDR2 FQNEAQ (reference sequence).